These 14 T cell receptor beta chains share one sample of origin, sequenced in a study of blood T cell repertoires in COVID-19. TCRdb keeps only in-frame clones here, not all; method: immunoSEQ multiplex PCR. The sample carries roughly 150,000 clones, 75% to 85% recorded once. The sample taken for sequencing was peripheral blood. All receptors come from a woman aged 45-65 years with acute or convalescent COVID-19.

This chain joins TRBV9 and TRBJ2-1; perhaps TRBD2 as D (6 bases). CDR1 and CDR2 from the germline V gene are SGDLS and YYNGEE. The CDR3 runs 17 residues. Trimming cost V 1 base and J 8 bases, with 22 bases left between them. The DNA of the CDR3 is TGTGCCAGCAGCGTACAAGGACTGGCCCGAGGCGGGGATGAGCAGTTCTTC. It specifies CASSVQGLARGGDEQFF.

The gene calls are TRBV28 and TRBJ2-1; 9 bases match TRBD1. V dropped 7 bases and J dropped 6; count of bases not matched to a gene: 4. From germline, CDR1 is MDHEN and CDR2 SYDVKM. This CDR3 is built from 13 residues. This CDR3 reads CASNTGGRNEQFF. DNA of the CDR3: TGTGCCAGCAACACAGGGGGCCGCAATGAGCAGTTCTTC.

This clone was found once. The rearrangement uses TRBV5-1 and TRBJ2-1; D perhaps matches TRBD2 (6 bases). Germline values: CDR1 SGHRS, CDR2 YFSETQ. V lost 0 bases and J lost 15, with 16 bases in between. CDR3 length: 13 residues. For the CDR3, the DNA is TGCGCCAGCAGCTTGGAGGCGGGGTCGATGCGGTTCTTC. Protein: CASSLEAGSMRFF. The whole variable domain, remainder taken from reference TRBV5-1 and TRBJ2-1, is KAGVTQTPRYLIKTRGQQVTLSCSPISGHRSVSWYQQTPGQGLQFLFEYFSETQRNKGNFPGRFSGRQFSNSRSEMNVSTLELGDSALYLCASSLEAGSMRFFGPGTRLTVL.

DNA of the CDR3: TGTGCCAGCAGCATAGACAGTGGTAGTCAAAACATTCAGTACTTC. It encodes CASSIDSGSQNIQYF. The chain carries TRBV7-6 and TRBJ2-4; TRBD1 might be the D (5 bases). V lost 5 bases to trimming and J lost 5 bases, with 16 bases between them. The CDR3 is 15 amino acids. Germline values: CDR1 SGHVS, CDR2 FNYEAQ.

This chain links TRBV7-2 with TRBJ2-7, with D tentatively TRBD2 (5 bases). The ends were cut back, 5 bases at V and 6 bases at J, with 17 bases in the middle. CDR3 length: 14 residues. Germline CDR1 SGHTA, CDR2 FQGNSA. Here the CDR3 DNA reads TGTGCCAGCAGCCTAGGCCGGTTAGCGCCCGAGCAGTACTTC. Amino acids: CASSLGRLAPEQYF.

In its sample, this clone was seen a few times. CDR3 region: CASSISLAGANVLTF. For the CDR3, the DNA is TGTGCCAGTAGTATCTCCTTGGCCGGGGCCAACGTCCTGACTTTC. The chain couples TRBV19 to TRBJ2-6; D ambiguous. The CDR3 runs 15 residues. The germline V gene encodes CDR1 LNHDA and CDR2 SQIVND (reference sequence). V gave up 3 bases and J gave up 4 bases, with 10 bases separating them.

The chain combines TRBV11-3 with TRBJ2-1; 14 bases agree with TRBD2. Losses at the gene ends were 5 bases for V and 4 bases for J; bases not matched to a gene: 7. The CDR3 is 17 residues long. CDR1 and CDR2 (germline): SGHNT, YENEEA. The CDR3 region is CASSPLRTSGRYNEQFF. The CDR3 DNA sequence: TGTGCCAGCAGCCCTCTCCGGACTAGCGGGAGGTACAATGAGCAGTTCTTC.

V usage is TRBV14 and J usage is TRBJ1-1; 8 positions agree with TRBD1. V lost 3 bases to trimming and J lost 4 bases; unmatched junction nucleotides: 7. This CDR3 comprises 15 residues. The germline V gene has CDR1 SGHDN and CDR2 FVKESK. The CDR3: CASSQKRTGSTEAFF. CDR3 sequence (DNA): TGTGCCAGCAGCCAGAAGAGGACAGGGAGCACTGAAGCTTTCTTT.

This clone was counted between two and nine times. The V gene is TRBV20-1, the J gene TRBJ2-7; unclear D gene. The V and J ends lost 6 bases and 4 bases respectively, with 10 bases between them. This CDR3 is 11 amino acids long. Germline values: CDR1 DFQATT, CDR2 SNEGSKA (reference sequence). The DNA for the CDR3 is TGCAGTGCGGTTAACCAGTACGAGCAGTACTTC. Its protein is CSAVNQYEQYF.

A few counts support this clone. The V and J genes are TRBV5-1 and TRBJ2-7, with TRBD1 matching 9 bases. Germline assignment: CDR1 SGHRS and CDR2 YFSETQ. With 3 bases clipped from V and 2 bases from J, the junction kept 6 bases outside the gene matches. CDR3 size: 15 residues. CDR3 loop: CASSWGQGATYEQYF. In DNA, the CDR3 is TGCGCCAGCAGCTGGGGACAGGGTGCAACCTACGAGCAGTACTTC.

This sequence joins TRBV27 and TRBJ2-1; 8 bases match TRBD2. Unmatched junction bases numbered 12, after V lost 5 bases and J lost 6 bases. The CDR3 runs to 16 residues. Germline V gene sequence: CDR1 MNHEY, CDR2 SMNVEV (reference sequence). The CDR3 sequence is CASSHPPGGPPNEQFF. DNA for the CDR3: TGTGCCAGCAGTCACCCCCCGGGAGGGCCTCCCAATGAGCAGTTCTTC.

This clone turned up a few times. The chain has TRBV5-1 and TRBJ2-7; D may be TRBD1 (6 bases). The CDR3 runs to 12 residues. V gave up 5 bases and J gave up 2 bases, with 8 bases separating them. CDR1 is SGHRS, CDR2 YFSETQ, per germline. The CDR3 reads CASSPGAYEQYF. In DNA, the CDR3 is TGCGCCAGCAGTCCAGGGGCCTACGAGCAGTACTTC.

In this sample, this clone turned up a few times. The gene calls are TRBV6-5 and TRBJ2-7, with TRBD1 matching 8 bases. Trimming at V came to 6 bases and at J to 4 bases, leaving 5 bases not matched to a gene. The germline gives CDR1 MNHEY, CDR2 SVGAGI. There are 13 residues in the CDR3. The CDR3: CASRPGGEYEQYF. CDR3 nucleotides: TGTGCCAGCAGGCCAGGGGGCGAGTACGAGCAGTACTTC.

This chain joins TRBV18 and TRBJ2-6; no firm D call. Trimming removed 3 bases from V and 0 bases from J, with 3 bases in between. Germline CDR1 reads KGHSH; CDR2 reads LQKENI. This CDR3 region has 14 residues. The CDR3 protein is CASSPLSGANVLTF. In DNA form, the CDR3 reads TGTGCCAGCTCACCCCTCTCTGGGGCCAACGTCCTGACTTTC.